Shown below are 18 T cell receptor beta chains from a single sample sequenced in a study of T-cell reconstitution after alpha-beta-depleted transplantation in children. Preparation of the TCRbeta library used unique molecular identifiers. A single record per CDR3 protein comes from TCRdb applying MiXCR to the PCR reads. The sample has a few hundred thousand distinct CDR3 sequences; about 9.4% are singletons. Sequenced here: PBMCs, sampled before TCRalphabeta/CD19-depleted stem cell transplant. Receptor source: a boy less than two years old with acute myeloid leukemia, due to receive a stem cell transplant.

The chain combines TRBV5-1 with TRBJ2-1, with D perhaps matching TRBD2 (6 bases). Germline CDR1 and CDR2: SGHRS and YFSETQ. This CDR3 has 20 residues. V lost 2 bases and J lost 8, with 32 bases in between. CDR3 DNA sequence: TGCGCCAGCAGCTTATCCCGCGTGCGACGGACTCCCCGATCGGGGGATGAGCAGTTCTTC. Translated, it gives CASSLSRVRRTPRSGDEQFF.

The chain carries TRBV28 and TRBJ2-3; D gene uncertain. The V and J ends lost 3 bases and 3 bases respectively, with 16 bases between them. CDR3 length: 16 amino acids. Germline V lookup: CDR1 MDHEN, CDR2 SYDVKM. CDR3 DNA: TGTGCCAGCAGTTTCTCTGGCCTTTCACCGACAGATACGCAGTATTTT. Translation gives CASSFSGLSPTDTQYF.

This clonotype has a count of ten or more. The chain is built from TRBV18 and TRBJ1-1; 8 bases agree with TRBD1. Germline V lookup: CDR1 KGHSH, CDR2 LQKENI. The length of the CDR3 is 15 residues. V lost 3 bases to trimming and J lost 0 bases; unmatched junction nucleotides: 3. The CDR3 loop reads CASSPDREMNTEAFF. The CDR3 nucleotides are TGTGCCAGCTCACCGGACAGGGAGATGAACACTGAAGCTTTCTTT.

This clonotype was counted at least ten times. The rearrangement joins TRBV12-3 or TRBV12-4 to TRBJ2-3; maybe TRBD1 (5 bases). V shed 4 bases and J shed 2 bases, with 10 bases lying between them. The CDR3 spans 14 residues. This chain's CDR3 is CASSSPGFTDTQYF. DNA for the CDR3: TGTGCCAGCAGTTCCCCAGGGTTCACAGATACGCAGTATTTT.

The V gene is TRBV12-3 or TRBV12-4, the J gene TRBJ2-3; D may correspond to TRBD1 or TRBD2 (5 bases each). With 6 bases removed from V and 4 bases from J, the gap between germline ends came to 8 bases. The CDR3 contains 12 residues. DNA for the CDR3: TGTGCCAGCAGAGAGGGACCAGATACGCAGTATTTT. This encodes CASREGPDTQYF.

There are a few counts of this clonotype. V and J are TRBV7-3 and TRBJ2-1, with D possibly TRBD2 on 5 matching bases. Germline V CDR1 and CDR2: SGHTA, FQGTGA. The CDR3 consists of 13 residues. The DNA for the CDR3 is TGTGCAAGACGGGGAGCTAGGTTCAATGAGCAGTTCTTC. Its translation is CARRGARFNEQFF. Complete variable domain (other parts from reference TRBV7-3 and TRBJ2-1): GAGVSQTPSNKVTEKGKYVELRCDPISGHTALYWYRQSLGQGPEFLIYFQGTGAADDSGLPNDRFFAVRPEGSVSTLKIQRTERGDSAVYLCARRGARFNEQFFGPGTRLTVL.

Remarks on this clonotype: A junction end diverges from the germline sequence, so it may reflect a read error. The chain links TRBV20-1 to TRBJ1-5; TRBD1 matches at 10 bases. Germline lookup yields CDR1 DFQATT and CDR2 SNEGSKA (reference sequence). The length of the CDR3 is 18 residues. The CDR3 bases are TGCAGGGCTAGAGACCCGACAGGGGGCCGAGGTAGCAATCAGCCCCAGCATTTT. Its protein product is CRARDPTGGRGSNQPQHF.

This clonotype appeared many times. The chain combines TRBV7-9 with TRBJ2-7; D call uncertain. The V end lost 1 base, the J end lost 5 bases, and 12 bases lay between the germline ends. Germline CDR1 SEHNR, CDR2 FQNEAQ (reference sequence). This CDR3 is built from 14 residues. The CDR3 DNA sequence: TGTGCCAGCAGCTTAGGCGGCAACGGCAACGAGCAGTACTTC. Encoded protein: CASSLGGNGNEQYF.

This clonotype was observed many times. This sequence joins TRBV4-3 and TRBJ2-3, with 11 nucleotides matching TRBD2. The CDR3 totals 19 residues. The junction had 10 bases not matched to a gene; V was cut back by 1 base and J by 1 base. Germline CDR1 and CDR2: LGHNA and YSLEER. The CDR3 reads CASSQVALTSGTRTDTQYF. DNA for the CDR3: TGCGCCAGCAGCCAAGTGGCCCTGACTAGCGGGACTCGCACAGATACGCAGTATTTT.

This clonotype has ten or more counts. The chain combines TRBV5-6 with TRBJ1-1; tentative D call: TRBD1 (6 bases). V lost 0 bases and J lost 8, with 20 bases in between. Germline V CDR1 and CDR2: SGHDT, YYEEEE. The CDR3 loop spans 16 amino acids. CDR3 sequence: CASSLGGTPTWDEAFF. CDR3 nucleotides: TGTGCCAGCAGCTTGGGGGGGACACCTACGTGGGACGAAGCTTTCTTT.

This clonotype has more than one count but fewer than ten. The V and J genes are TRBV28 and TRBJ1-4; D call uncertain. The V gene's germline CDR1 is MDHEN and CDR2 SYDVKM. This CDR3 has 13 residues. Deletions cut 6 bases from V and 0 bases from J, with 5 bases between. The CDR3 loop is CASRITTNEKLFF. The CDR3, as DNA: TGTGCCAGCAGAATAACAACTAATGAAAAACTGTTTTTT.

In this sample, this clonotype turned up a few times. The chain links TRBV7-2 to TRBJ2-7, with 9 positions matching TRBD1. The germline V gene encodes CDR1 SGHTA and CDR2 FQGNSA. The CDR3 is made up of 15 amino acids. V was clipped by 5 bases and J by 5 bases; unmatched bases: 10. The CDR3 protein is CASSPGDRETHEQYF. The CDR3 region has the DNA TGTGCCAGCAGCCCGGGGGACAGGGAAACCCACGAGCAGTACTTC. Drawing the rest from reference TRBV7-2 and TRBJ2-7, the complete variable domain is GAGVSQSPSNKVTEKGKDVELRCDPISGHTALYWYRQSLGQGLEFLIYFQGNSAPDKSGLPSDRFSAERTGGSVSTLTIQRTQQEDSAVYLCASSPGDRETHEQYFGPGTRLTVT.

This clonotype was seen ten or more times. V usage is TRBV30 and J usage is TRBJ1-2; TRBD1 aligns across 10 bases. The CDR3 contains 14 residues. The germline V gene encodes CDR1 GTSNPN and CDR2 SVGIG (reference sequence). With 1 base clipped from V and 7 bases from J, the junction kept 6 bases outside the gene matches. The CDR3 nucleotides are TGTGCCTGGAGTGCCGGGACAGGGGCATCTGGCTACACCTTC. It yields the protein CAWSAGTGASGYTF.

In this sample, this clonotype turned up many times. The chain uses TRBV30 and TRBJ2-7, with D perhaps TRBD1 or TRBD2 (6 bases each). V was shortened by 1 base and J by 5 bases, with 18 bases between the two germline ends. CDR1 GTSNPN and CDR2 SVGIG come from the germline V gene (reference sequence). The CDR3 runs 15 residues. The CDR3 is CAWSEGGRRSHEQYF. DNA for the CDR3: TGTGCCTGGAGTGAAGGGGGGCGTAGGTCCCACGAGCAGTACTTC.

Regarding this clonotype: This may stem from a read error, because a much larger clone lies one nucleotide away. V gene TRBV28 combines with J gene TRBJ1-5, with D perhaps matching TRBD1 (5 bases). Germline-derived CDR1 and CDR2 are MDHEN and SYDVKM. The germline V and J ends were trimmed by 8 bases and 2 bases, with 16 bases remaining between them. The CDR3 has 15 amino acids. CDR3 in amino acids: CASGGRVKCNQPQHF. Here the CDR3 DNA reads TGTGCCAGCGGGGGAAGGGTCAAGTGCAATCAGCCCCAGCATTTT.

In this sample, this clonotype turned up many times. The chain joins TRBV28 to TRBJ2-7; D is perhaps TRBD2 (6 bases). The CDR3 totals 14 residues. With 3 bases removed from V and 4 bases from J, the gap between germline ends came to 13 bases. From germline, CDR1 is MDHEN and CDR2 SYDVKM. The CDR3 region is CASSLGRRGYEQYF. As DNA, the CDR3 is TGTGCCAGCAGTTTGGGGAGGAGAGGGTACGAGCAGTACTTC. Filled out from reference TRBV28 and TRBJ2-7, the complete variable domain reads DVKVTQSSRYLVKRTGEKVFLECVQDMDHENMFWYRQDPGLGLRLIYFSYDVKMKEKGDIPEGYSVSREKKERFSLILESASTNQTSMYLCASSLGRRGYEQYFGPGTRLTVT.

This clonotype was counted many times. The chain has TRBV11-3 and TRBJ2-2, with 14 bases aligning to TRBD2. There are 18 residues in the CDR3. CDR1 and CDR2 from the germline V gene are SGHNT and YENEEA. V was pared by 2 bases and J by 7 bases, with 9 bases of the junction left unmatched. The CDR3 sequence is CASSLSGLAGGRGGELFF. The DNA of the CDR3 is TGTGCCAGCAGCTTATCTGGACTAGCGGGAGGAAGGGGCGGGGAGCTGTTTTTT.

This clonotype was counted at least ten times. The chain has TRBV21-1 and TRBJ2-7. TRBV21-1 represents a pseudogene. The CDR3 is 14 amino acids. CDR3 DNA sequence: TGTGCCAGCAGCAAAGTTCAGTTCTACTACGAGCAGTACTTC. Protein sequence: CASSKVQFYYEQYF.